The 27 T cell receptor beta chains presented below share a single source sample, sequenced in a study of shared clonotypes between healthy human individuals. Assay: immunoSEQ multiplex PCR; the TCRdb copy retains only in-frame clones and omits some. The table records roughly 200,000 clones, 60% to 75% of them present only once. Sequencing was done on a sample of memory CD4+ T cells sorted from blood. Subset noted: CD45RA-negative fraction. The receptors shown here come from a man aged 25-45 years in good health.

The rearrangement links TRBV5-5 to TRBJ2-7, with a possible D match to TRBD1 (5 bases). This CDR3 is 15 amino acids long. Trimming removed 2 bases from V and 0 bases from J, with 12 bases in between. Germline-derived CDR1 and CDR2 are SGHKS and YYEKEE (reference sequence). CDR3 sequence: CASSFVDRSSYEQYF. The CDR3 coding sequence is TGTGCCAGCAGCTTCGTTGACAGAAGCTCCTACGAGCAGTACTTC.

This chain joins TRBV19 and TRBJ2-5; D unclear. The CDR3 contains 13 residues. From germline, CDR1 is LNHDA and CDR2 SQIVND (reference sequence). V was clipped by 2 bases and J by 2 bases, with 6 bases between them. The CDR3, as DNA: TGTGCCAGTAGTATACAGCCTCAAGAGACCCAGTACTTC. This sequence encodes CASSIQPQETQYF.

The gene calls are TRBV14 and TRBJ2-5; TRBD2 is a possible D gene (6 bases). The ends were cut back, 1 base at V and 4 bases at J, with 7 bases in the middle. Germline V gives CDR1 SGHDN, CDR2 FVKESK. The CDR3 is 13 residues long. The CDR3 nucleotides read TGTGCCAGCAGCCAAGGGGGAGGAGAGACCCAGTACTTC. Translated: CASSQGGGETQYF.

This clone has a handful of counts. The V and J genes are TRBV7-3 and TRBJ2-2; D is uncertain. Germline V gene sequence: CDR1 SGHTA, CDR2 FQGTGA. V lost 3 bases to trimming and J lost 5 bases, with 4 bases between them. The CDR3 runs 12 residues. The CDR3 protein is CASSFGTGELFF. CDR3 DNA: TGTGCCAGCAGCTTTGGTACCGGGGAGCTGTTTTTT.

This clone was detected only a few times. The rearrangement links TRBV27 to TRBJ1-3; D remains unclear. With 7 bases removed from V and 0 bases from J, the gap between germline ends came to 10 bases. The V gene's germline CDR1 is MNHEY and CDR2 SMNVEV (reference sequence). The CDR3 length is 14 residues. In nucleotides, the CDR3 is TGTGCCAGCAAAGAGGCCCTCTCTGGAAACACCATATATTTT. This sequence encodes CASKEALSGNTIYF.

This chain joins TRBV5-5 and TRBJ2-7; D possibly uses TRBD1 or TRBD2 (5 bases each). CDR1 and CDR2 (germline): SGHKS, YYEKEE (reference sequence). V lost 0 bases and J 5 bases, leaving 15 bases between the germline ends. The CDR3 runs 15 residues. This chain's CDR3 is CASSLEWGKRNEQYF. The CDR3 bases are TGTGCCAGCAGCTTGGAGTGGGGGAAACGGAACGAGCAGTACTTC.

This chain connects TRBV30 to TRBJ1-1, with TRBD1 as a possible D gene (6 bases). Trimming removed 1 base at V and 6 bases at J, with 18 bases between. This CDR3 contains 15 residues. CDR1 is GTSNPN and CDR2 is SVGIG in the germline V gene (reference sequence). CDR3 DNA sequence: TGTGCCTGGAGTGGAGAGTCAGGGGCATTGGCTGAAGCTTTCTTT. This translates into CAWSGESGALAEAFF.

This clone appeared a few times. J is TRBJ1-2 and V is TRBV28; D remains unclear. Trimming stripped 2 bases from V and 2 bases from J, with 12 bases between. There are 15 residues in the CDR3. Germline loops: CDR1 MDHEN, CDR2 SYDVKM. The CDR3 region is CASSLAGGSNYGYTF. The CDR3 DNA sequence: TGTGCCAGCAGTTTAGCGGGAGGCTCCAACTATGGCTACACCTTC.

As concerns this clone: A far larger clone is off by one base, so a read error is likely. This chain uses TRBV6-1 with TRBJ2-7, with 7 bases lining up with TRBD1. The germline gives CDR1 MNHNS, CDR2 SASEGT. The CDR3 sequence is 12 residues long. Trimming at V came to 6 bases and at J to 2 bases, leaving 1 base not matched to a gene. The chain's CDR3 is CASRGTAYEQYF. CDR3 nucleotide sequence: TGTGCCAGCAGAGGGACAGCCTACGAGCAGTACTTC.

As DNA, the CDR3 is TGTGCCAGCAGCTTAGCCCGGGAAGTTAGCTACGAGCAGTACTTC. It encodes CASSLAREVSYEQYF. The chain has TRBV11-1 and TRBJ2-7; possibly TRBD2 for D (5 bases). Germline assignment: CDR1 SGHAT and CDR2 FQDESV (reference sequence). Trimming cost V 0 bases and J 3 bases, with 12 bases left between them. The CDR3 is made up of 15 amino acids.

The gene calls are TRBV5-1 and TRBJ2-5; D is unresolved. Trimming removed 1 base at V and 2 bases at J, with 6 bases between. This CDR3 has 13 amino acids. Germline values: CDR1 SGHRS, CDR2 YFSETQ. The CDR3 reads CASSLMGQETQYF. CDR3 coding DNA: TGCGCCAGCAGCTTGATGGGGCAAGAGACCCAGTACTTC.

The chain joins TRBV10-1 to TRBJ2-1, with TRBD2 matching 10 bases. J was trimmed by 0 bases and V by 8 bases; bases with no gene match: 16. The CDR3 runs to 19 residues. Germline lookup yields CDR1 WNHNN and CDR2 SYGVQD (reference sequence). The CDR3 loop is CASPGASGSQGCSYNEQFF. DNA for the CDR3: TGCGCCAGCCCCGGGGCTAGCGGGAGTCAAGGATGCTCCTACAATGAGCAGTTCTTC.

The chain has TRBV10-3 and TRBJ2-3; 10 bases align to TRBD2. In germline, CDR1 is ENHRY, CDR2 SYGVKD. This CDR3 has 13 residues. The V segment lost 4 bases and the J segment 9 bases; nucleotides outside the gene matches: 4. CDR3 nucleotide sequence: TGTGCCATCAGTGGAGCGGGAGGGCCGACGCAGTATTTT. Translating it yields CAISGAGGPTQYF.

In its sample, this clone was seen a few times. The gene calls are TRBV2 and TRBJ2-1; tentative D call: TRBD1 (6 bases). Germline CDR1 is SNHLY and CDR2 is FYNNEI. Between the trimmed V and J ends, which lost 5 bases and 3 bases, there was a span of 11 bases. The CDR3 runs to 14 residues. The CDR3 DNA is TGTGCCAGCAGTCCACGGACAGTCTACAATGAGCAGTTCTTC. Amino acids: CASSPRTVYNEQFF.

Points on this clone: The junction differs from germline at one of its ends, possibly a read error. The DNA for the CDR3 is TGTGCCAGCAGCCCCACAGGGTTCCAAGAGGCCCAGTACTTC. It encodes CASSPTGFQEAQYF. This chain joins TRBV7-3 and TRBJ2-5; weak D call: TRBD1 (6 bases). The CDR3 runs to 14 residues. The V gene's germline CDR1 is SGHTA and CDR2 FQGTGA.

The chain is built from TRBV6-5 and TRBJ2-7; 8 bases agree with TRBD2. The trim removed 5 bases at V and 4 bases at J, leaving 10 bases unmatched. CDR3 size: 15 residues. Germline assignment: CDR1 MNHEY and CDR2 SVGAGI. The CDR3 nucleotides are TGTGCCAGCAGTCCTCGGAGGACTAGCCTGTACGAGCAGTACTTC. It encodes CASSPRRTSLYEQYF.

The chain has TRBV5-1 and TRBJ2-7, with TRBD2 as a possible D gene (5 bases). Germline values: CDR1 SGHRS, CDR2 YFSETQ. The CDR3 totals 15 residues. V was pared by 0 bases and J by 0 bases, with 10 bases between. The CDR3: CASSLATGISYEQYF. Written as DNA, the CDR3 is TGCGCCAGCAGCTTGGCGACGGGAATCTCCTACGAGCAGTACTTC. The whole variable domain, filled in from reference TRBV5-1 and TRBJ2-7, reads KAGVTQTPRYLIKTRGQQVTLSCSPISGHRSVSWYQQTPGQGLQFLFEYFSETQRNKGNFPGRFSGRQFSNSRSEMNVSTLELGDSALYLCASSLATGISYEQYFGPGTRLTVT.

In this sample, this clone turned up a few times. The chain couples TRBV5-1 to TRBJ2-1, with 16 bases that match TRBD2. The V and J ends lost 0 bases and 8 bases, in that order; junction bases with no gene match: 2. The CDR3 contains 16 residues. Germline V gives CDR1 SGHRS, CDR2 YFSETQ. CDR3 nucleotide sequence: TGCGCCAGCAGCTTGGTGGGGACTAGCGGGAGGGATGAGCAGTTCTTC. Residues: CASSLVGTSGRDEQFF.

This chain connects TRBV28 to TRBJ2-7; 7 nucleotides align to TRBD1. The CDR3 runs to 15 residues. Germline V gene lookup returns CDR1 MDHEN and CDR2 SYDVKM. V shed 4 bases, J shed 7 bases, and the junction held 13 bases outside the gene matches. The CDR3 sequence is CASSSDGQALREQYF. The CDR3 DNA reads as TGTGCCAGCAGTTCCGACGGACAGGCTTTGCGGGAGCAGTACTTC. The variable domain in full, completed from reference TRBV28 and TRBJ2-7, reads DVKVTQSSRYLVKRTGEKVFLECVQDMDHENMFWYRQDPGLGLRLIYFSYDVKMKEKGDIPEGYSVSREKKERFSLILESASTNQTSMYLCASSSDGQALREQYFGPGTRLTVT.

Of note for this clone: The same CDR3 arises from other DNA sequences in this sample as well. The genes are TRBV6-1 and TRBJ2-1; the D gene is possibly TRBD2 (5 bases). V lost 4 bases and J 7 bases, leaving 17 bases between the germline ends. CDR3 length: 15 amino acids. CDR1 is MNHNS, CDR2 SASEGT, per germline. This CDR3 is CASSGLRVGWNEQFF. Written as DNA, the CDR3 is TGTGCCAGCAGTGGGCTGCGGGTGGGTTGGAATGAGCAGTTCTTC.

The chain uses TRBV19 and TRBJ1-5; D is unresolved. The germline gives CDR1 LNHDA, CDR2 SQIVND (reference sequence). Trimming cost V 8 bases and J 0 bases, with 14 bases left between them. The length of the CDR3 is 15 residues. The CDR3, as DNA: TGTGCCAGTTTACAGCATTTTTATAGCAATCAGCCCCAGCATTTT. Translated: CASLQHFYSNQPQHF.

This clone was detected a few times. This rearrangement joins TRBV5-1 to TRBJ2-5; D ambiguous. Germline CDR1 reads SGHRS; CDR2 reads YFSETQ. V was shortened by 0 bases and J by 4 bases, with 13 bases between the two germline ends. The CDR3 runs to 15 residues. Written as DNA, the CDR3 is TGCGCCAGCAGCTTGGGGACCTCCAACGGAGAGACCCAGTACTTC. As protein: CASSLGTSNGETQYF.

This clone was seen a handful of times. The CDR3 region is CASSLVGGLAGSSKNIQYF. The CDR3 DNA reads as TGCGCCAGCAGCTTGGTTGGGGGGCTAGCGGGAAGCTCGAAAAACATTCAGTACTTC. V usage is TRBV5-1 and J usage is TRBJ2-4; 9 positions agree with TRBD2. The CDR3 contains 19 residues. CDR1 and CDR2 from the germline V gene are SGHRS and YFSETQ. V lost 0 bases to trimming and J lost 4 bases; unmatched junction nucleotides: 14.

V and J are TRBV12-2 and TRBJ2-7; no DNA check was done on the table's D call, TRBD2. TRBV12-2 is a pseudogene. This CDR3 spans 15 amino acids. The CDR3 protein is CASLPLRREFYEQYF. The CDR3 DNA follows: TGTGCAAGTCTACCACTAAGGCGGGAGTTCTACGAGCAGTACTTC.

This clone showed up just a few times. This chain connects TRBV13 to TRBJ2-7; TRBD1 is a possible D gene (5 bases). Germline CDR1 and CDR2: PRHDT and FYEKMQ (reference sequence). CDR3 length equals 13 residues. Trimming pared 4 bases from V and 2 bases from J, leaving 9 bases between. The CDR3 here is CASSSDKAYEQYF. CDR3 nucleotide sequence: TGTGCCAGCAGCTCGGACAAGGCCTACGAGCAGTACTTC.

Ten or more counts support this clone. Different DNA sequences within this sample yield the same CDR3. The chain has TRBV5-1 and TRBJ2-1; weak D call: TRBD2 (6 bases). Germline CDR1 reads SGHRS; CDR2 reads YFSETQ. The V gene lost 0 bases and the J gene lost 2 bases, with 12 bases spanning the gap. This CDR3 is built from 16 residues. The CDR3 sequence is CASSLDGGRAYNEQFF. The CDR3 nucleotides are TGCGCCAGCAGCTTGGACGGGGGAAGAGCCTACAATGAGCAGTTCTTC.

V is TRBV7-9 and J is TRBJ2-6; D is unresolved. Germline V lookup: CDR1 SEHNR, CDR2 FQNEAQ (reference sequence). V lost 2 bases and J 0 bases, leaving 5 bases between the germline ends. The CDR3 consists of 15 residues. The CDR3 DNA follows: TGTGCCAGCAGCTTAATCGCCTCTGGGGCCAACGTCCTGACTTTC. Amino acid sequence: CASSLIASGANVLTF.